The sequence of this T cell receptor (beta chain) was determined in a study of beta chain features in type 1 diabetes. Comments on this clone: Its antigen is not known.

Trimming cost V 5 bases and J 4 bases; bases outside gene matches: 8. The germline V gene encodes CDR1 SEHNR and CDR2 FQNEAQ (reference sequence). The CDR3 consists of 14 residues. TCRB transcripts that were expressed got sequenced, as all of the isolated RNA had been reverse transcribed. The method was immunoSEQ multiplex PCR; TCRdb's version includes in-frame clones alone and lacks a portion of them. The profile shows approximately 600,000 clones, around 12% of them singletons. General observations from the study: Type 1 diabetes patients showed a moderate but significant shortening of TCRB CDR3s in all four CD4+ subsets. No resolution was reached here on whether HLA type influences TCRB rearrangement.

The gene calls are TRBV7-9 and TRBJ2-7; 7 bases agree with TRBD1. Sequenced input: naive CD4+ T cells from blood. This receptor was obtained from a man aged 25 to 40 with type 1 diabetes. The CDR3 is CASSVGTDLYEQYF. Here the CDR3 DNA reads TGTGCCAGCAGCGTCGGGACAGACTTATACGAGCAGTACTTC.